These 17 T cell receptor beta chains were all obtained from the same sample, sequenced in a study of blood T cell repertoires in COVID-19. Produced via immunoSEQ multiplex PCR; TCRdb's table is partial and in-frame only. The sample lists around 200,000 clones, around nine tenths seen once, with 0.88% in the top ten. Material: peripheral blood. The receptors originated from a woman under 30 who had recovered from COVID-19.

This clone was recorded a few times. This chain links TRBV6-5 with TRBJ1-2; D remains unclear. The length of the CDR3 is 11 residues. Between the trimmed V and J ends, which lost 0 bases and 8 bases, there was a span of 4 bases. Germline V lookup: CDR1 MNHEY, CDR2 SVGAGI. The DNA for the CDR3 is TGTGCCAGCAGTTACTCGACAGGCTACACCTTC. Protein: CASSYSTGYTF.

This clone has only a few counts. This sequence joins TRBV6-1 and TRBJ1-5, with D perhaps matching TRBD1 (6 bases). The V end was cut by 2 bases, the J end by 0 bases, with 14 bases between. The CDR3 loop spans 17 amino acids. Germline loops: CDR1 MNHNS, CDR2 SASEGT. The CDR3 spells CASSETGTPYSNQPQHF. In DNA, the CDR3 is TGTGCCAGCAGTGAAACCGGGACACCTTATAGCAATCAGCCCCAGCATTTT.

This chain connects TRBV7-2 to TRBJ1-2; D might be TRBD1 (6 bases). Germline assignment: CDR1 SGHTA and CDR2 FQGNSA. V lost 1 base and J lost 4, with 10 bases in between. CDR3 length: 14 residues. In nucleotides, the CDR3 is TGTGCCAGCAGCTTAGAAGGGGGGGCCTATGGCTACACCTTC. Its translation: CASSLEGGAYGYTF.

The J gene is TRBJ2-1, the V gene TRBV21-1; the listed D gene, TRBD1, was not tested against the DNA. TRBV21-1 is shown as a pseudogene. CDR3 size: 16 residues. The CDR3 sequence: CASSKDATGFWNEQFF. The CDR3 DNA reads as TGTGCCAGCAGCAAAGACGCGACAGGGTTTTGGAATGAGCAGTTCTTC.

The DNA of the CDR3 is TGTGCCAGCAGCTCTTCGGCCGGCGGGGGAAACTATGGCTACACCTTC. It translates to CASSSSAGGGNYGYTF. The V and J genes are TRBV5-6 and TRBJ1-2; D may be TRBD1 (5 bases). V lost 3 bases and J lost 2, with 17 bases in between. CDR1 SGHDT and CDR2 YYEEEE come from the germline V gene. CDR3 length: 16 residues.

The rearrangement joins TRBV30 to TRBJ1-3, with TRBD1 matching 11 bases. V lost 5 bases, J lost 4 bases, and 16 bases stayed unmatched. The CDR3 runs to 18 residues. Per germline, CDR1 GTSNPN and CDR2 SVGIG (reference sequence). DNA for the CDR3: TGTGCCTGGGGTCCGGGGGGACAGGGGGAACACTCGGGAAACACCATATATTTT. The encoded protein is CAWGPGGQGEHSGNTIYF.

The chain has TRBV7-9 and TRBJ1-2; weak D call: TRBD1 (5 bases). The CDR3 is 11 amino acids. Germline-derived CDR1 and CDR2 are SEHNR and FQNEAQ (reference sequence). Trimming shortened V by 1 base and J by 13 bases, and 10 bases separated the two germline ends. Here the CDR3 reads CASSLDGGVTF. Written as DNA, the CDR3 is TGTGCCAGCAGCTTAGACGGAGGGGTCACCTTC. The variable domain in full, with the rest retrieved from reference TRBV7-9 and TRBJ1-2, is DTGVSQNPRHKITKRGQNVTFRCDPISEHNRLYWYRQTLGQGPEFLTYFQNEAQLEKSRLLSDRFSAERPKGSFSTLEIQRTEQGDSAMYLCASSLDGGVTFGSGTRLTVV.

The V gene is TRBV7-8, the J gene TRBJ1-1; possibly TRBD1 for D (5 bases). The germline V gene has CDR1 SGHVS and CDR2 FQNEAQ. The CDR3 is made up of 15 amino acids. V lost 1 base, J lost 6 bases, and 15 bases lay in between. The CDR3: CASSLDGTWGAEAFF. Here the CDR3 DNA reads TGTGCCAGCAGCTTAGACGGAACCTGGGGCGCTGAAGCTTTCTTT.

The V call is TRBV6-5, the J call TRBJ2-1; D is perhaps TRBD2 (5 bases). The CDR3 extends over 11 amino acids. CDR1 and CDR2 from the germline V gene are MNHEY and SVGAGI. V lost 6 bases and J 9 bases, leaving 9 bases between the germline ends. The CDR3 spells CASRAAGEQFF. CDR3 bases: TGTGCCAGCAGGGCCGCGGGTGAGCAGTTCTTC.

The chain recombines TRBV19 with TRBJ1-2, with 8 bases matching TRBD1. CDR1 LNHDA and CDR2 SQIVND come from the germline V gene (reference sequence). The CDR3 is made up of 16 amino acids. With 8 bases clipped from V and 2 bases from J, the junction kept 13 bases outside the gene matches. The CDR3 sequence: CASPPPPGQVNYGYTF. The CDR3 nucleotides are TGTGCCAGTCCCCCGCCTCCGGGACAGGTGAACTATGGCTACACCTTC.

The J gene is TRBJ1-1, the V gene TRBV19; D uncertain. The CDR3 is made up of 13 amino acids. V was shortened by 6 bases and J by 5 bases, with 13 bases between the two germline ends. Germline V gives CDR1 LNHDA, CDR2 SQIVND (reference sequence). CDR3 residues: CASRFSAETEAFF. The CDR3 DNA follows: TGTGCCAGTAGATTTTCGGCGGAAACTGAAGCTTTCTTT.

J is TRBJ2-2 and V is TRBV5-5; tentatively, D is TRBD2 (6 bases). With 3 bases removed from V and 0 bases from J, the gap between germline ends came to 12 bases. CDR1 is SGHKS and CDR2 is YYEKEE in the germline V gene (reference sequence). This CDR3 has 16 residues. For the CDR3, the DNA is TGTGCCAGCAGCTCTTTGCGGGGACCGAACACCGGGGAGCTGTTTTTT. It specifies CASSSLRGPNTGELFF.

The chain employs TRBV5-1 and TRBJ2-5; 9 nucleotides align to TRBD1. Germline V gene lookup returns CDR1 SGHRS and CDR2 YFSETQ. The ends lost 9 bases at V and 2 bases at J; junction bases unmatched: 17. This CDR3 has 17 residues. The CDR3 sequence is CATRRGTGSMGQETQYF. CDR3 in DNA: TGCGCCACCAGACGCGGGACAGGGAGTATGGGTCAAGAGACCCAGTACTTC.

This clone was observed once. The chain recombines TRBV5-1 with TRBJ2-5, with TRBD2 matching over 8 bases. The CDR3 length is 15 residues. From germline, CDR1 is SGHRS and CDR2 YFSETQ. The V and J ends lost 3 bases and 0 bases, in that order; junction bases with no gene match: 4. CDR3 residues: CASSSGGGYQETQYF. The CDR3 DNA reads TGCGCCAGCAGCTCCGGGGGGGGGTACCAAGAGACCCAGTACTTC.

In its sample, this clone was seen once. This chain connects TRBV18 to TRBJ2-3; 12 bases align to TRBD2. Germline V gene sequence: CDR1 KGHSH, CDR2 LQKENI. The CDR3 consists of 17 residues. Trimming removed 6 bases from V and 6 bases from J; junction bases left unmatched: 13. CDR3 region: CASSPVLPSGRADTQYF. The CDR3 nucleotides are TGTGCCAGCTCCCCTGTTCTACCTAGCGGGAGGGCCGATACGCAGTATTTT.

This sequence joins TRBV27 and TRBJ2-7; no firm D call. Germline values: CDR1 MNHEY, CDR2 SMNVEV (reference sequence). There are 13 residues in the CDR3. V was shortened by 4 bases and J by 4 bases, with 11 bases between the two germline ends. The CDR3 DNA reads TGTGCCAGCAGTTATCTCCCTTTATACGAGCAGTACTTC. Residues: CASSYLPLYEQYF.

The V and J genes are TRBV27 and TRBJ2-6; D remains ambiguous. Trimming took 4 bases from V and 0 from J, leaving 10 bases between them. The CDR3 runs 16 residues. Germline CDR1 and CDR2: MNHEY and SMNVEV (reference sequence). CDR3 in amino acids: CASSSTPGSGANVLTF. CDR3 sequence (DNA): TGTGCCAGCAGTTCTACTCCGGGCTCTGGGGCCAACGTCCTGACTTTC.